These 14 T cell receptor beta chains were all obtained from the same sample, sequenced in a study of blood T cell repertoires in COVID-19 (dated by TCRdb to the early 2020s). Library preparation used the immunoSEQ multiplex PCR assay. TCRdb took this table from immuneACCESS and kept in-frame rearrangements with V and J called. Such tables lack part of the clones; where checked against another copy, unresolved V genes explain under half of the gap, and the rest is unexplained. The sample yields fewer than 250,000 clones; around 91% were counted once. The ten largest clones represent about 5% of the sample. Input material: peripheral blood. Every receptor here comes from a woman between 40 and 55 years old with acute or convalescent COVID-19.

V usage is TRBV4-1 and J usage is TRBJ1-1, with 8 bases that match TRBD1. The CDR3 extends over 15 amino acids. The germline CDR1 and CDR2 sequences are MGHRA and YSYEKL. V trimming: 3 bases; J trimming: 4 bases; junction bases outside the gene matches: 7. The CDR3 coding sequence is TGCGCCAGCAGCCACAAACAGGGGGTCAGCACTGAAGCTTTCTTT. It encodes CASSHKQGVSTEAFF.

This clone was picked up one time. Germline and junction disagree at one end, which may indicate a read error. J is TRBJ1-4 and V is TRBV5-1; D is perhaps TRBD1 (6 bases). Germline CDR1 is SGHRS and CDR2 is YFSETQ. This CDR3 is built from 14 residues. For the CDR3, the DNA is TGCGCCAGCCGCTTTGGGGGGGCAAACGAAAAACTGTTTTTT. As protein: CASRFGGANEKLFF.

The rearrangement links TRBV9 to TRBJ1-2; 7 bases agree with TRBD1. The CDR3 length is 13 residues. In germline, CDR1 is SGDLS, CDR2 YYNGEE. V lost 0 bases and J lost 7; bases outside the gene matches: 3. Here the CDR3 DNA reads TGTGCCAGCAGCGTAGTAGGGGGCACTGGCTACACCTTC. Translated, it gives CASSVVGGTGYTF. The complete variable domain, with remaining parts taken from reference TRBV9 and TRBJ1-2, reads DSGVTQTPKHLITATGQRVTLRCSPRSGDLSVYWYQQSLDQGLQFLIQYYNGEERAKGNILERFSAQQFPDLHSELNLSSLELGDSALYFCASSVVGGTGYTFGSGTRLTVV.

This chain joins TRBV7-3 and TRBJ2-1; 7 nucleotides match TRBD2. The CDR3 consists of 16 residues. With V trimmed by 2 bases and J by 0 bases, 4 bases remained unmatched. Germline V gene data show CDR1 as SGHTA and CDR2 as FQGTGA. The CDR3 loop is CASSLGWGGSYNEQFF. The CDR3 nucleotides are TGTGCCAGCAGCTTAGGTTGGGGGGGCTCCTACAATGAGCAGTTCTTC.

The chain recombines TRBV29-1 with TRBJ1-1, with D unresolved. This CDR3 is 11 amino acids long. CDR1 SQVTM and CDR2 ANQGSEA come from the germline V gene. The V and J ends lost 6 bases and 10 bases respectively, with 15 bases between them. Written as DNA, the CDR3 is TGCAGCGTAGAGGAGGCGTTGGGAGCTTTCTTT. It encodes CSVEEALGAFF. Variable domain in full (rest from reference TRBV29-1 and TRBJ1-1): SAVISQKPSRDICQRGTSLTIQCQVDSQVTMMFWYRQQPGQSLTLIATANQGSEATYESGFVIDKFPISRPNLTFSTLTVSNMSPEDSSIYLCSVEEALGAFFGQGTRLTVV.

This clone was seen a few times. The chain is built from TRBV5-5 and TRBJ1-2, with a possible D match to TRBD1 (5 bases). This CDR3 is 15 amino acids long. Between the trimmed V and J ends, which lost 3 bases and 3 bases, there was a span of 15 bases. Germline-derived CDR1 and CDR2 are SGHKS and YYEKEE (reference sequence). CDR3 in amino acids: CASSSGRGRDYGYTF. As DNA, the CDR3 is TGTGCCAGCAGCTCCGGGCGGGGGAGAGACTATGGCTACACCTTC.

V usage is TRBV13 and J usage is TRBJ2-1, with 7 bases that match TRBD1. Germline loops: CDR1 PRHDT, CDR2 FYEKMQ (reference sequence). There are 15 residues in the CDR3. With V trimmed by 5 bases and J by 7 bases, 11 bases remained unmatched. This CDR3 reads CASSETGTARNEQFF. In nucleotides, the CDR3 is TGTGCCAGCAGCGAGACGGGGACAGCGAGGAATGAGCAGTTCTTC. The variable domain in full, completed from reference TRBV13 and TRBJ2-1, reads AAGVIQSPRHLIKEKRETATLKCYPIPRHDTVYWYQQGPGQDPQFLISFYEKMQSDKGSIPDRFSAQQFSDYHSELNMSSLELGDSALYFCASSETGTARNEQFFGPGTRLTVL.

Written as DNA, the CDR3 is TGTGCCACCAACCCCCCTGGTAGCGGGGGCTCGGCTGAGCAGTTCTTC. Translation: CATNPPGSGGSAEQFF. The genes are TRBV2 and TRBJ2-1; 9 bases match TRBD2. CDR1 SNHLY and CDR2 FYNNEI come from the germline V gene. V was clipped by 10 bases and J by 9 bases; unmatched bases: 19. The CDR3 consists of 16 residues.

This clone was detected only once. This rearrangement joins TRBV6-5 to TRBJ1-1, with 7 bases lining up with TRBD1. Trimming took 2 bases from V and 6 from J; bases not matched to a gene: 6. Germline V gene lookup returns CDR1 MNHEY and CDR2 SVGAGI. The CDR3 has 14 residues. The CDR3 nucleotides read TGTGCCAGCAGTTACGCCAGGGGGGACTCTGAAGCTTTCTTT. This gives the protein CASSYARGDSEAFF.

The V call is TRBV3-1 (or the pseudogene TRBV3-2), the J call TRBJ1-5; D perhaps matches TRBD1 (5 bases). Germline V gene lookup returns CDR1 LGHDT and CDR2 YNNKEL (reference sequence). This CDR3 comprises 13 residues. Between the trimmed V and J ends, which lost 10 bases and 6 bases, there was a span of 16 bases. The CDR3 loop reads CATSSGGSQPQHF. The CDR3 DNA sequence: TGTGCCACCTCCTCCGGGGGGAGTCAGCCCCAGCATTTT.

This clone has just one count. V is TRBV29-1 and J is TRBJ1-1; the match to TRBD1 covers 9 bases. Germline values: CDR1 SQVTM, CDR2 ANQGSEA. CDR3 length: 14 amino acids. With 6 bases clipped from V and 6 bases from J, the junction kept 11 bases outside the gene matches. Here the CDR3 DNA reads TGCAGCGTCGTAAAACAGGGGGCTTTCCCTGAAGCTTTCTTT. Its translation: CSVVKQGAFPEAFF.

Concerning this clone: Compared with germline, one end of the junction differs, possibly owing to a read error. V is TRBV11-2 and J is TRBJ2-5; D not certain. The germline V gene encodes CDR1 SGHAT and CDR2 FQNNGV. This CDR3 is built from 10 residues. Written as DNA, the CDR3 is TGTGCCAGGTCTCGAGAGGCCCAGTACTTC. It translates to CARSREAQYF.

This clone was seen just once. The gene calls are TRBV11-1 and TRBJ1-2; 7 nucleotides match TRBD1. The CDR3 runs 13 residues. Germline CDR1 SGHAT, CDR2 FQDESV (reference sequence). Trimming cost V 5 bases and J 7 bases; bases outside gene matches: 7. Written as DNA, the CDR3 is TGTGCCAGCAGCCATGACAGGGTATCTGGCTACACCTTC. Amino acid sequence: CASSHDRVSGYTF.

The chain couples TRBV6-5 to TRBJ1-2, with 9 bases identical to TRBD1. The CDR3 runs to 15 residues. The V segment lost 5 bases and the J segment 4 bases; nucleotides outside the gene matches: 8. CDR1 and CDR2 (germline): MNHEY, SVGAGI. CDR3 DNA sequence: TGTGCCAGCAGTCCCACAGGGGGCAGGAGCTATGGCTACACCTTC. Protein: CASSPTGGRSYGYTF.